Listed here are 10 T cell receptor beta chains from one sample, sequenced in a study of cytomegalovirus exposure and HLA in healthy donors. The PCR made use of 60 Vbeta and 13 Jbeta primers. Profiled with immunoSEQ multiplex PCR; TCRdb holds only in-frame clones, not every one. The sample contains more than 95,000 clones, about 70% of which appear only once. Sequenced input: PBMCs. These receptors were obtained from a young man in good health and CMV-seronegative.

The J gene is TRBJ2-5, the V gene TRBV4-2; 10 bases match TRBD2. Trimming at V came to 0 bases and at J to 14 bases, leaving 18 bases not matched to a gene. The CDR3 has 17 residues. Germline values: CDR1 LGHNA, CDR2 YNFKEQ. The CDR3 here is CASSQDRGTSETRWLYF. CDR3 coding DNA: TGTGCCAGCAGCCAAGATAGGGGGACTAGCGAGACACGTTGGTTATACTTC.

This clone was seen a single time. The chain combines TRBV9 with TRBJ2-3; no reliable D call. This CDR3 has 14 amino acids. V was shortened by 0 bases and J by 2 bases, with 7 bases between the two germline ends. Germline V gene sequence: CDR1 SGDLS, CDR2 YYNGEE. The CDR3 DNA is TGTGCCAGCAGCGTAGTCGCAGTCACAGATACGCAGTATTTT. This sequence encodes CASSVVAVTDTQYF.

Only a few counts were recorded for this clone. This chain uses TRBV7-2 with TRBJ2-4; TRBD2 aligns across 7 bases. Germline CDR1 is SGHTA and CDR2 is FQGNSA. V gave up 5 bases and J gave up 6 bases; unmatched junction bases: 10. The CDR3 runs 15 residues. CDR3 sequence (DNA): TGTGCCAGCAGCCCCCAAGGAGCGGGGCTAAACATTCAGTACTTC. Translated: CASSPQGAGLNIQYF.

The CDR3 bases are TGCAGCGTCACCCGGGACAGGAACACTGAAGCTTTCTTT. As protein: CSVTRDRNTEAFF. V usage is TRBV29-1 and J usage is TRBJ1-1; 7 nucleotides align to TRBD1. In germline, CDR1 is SQVTM, CDR2 ANQGSEA. This CDR3 has 13 amino acids. With V trimmed by 6 bases and J by 1 base, 5 bases remained unmatched. Drawing the rest from reference TRBV29-1 and TRBJ1-1, the complete variable domain is SAVISQKPSRDICQRGTSLTIQCQVDSQVTMMFWYRQQPGQSLTLIATANQGSEATYESGFVIDKFPISRPNLTFSTLTVSNMSPEDSSIYLCSVTRDRNTEAFFGQGTRLTVV.

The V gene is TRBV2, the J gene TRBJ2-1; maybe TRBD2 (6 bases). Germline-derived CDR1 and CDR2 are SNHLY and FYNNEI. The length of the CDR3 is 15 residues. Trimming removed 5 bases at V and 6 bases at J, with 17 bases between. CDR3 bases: TGTGCCAGCAGTTCTTTCGGCGGGAAGGGCAATGAGCAGTTCTTC. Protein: CASSSFGGKGNEQFF.

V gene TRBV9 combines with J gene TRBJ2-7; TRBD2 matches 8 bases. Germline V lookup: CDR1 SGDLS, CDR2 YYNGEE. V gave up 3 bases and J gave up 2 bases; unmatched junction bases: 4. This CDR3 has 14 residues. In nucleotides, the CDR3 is TGTGCCAGCAGCGAAACTAGCGGTACCTACGAGCAGTACTTC. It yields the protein CASSETSGTYEQYF.

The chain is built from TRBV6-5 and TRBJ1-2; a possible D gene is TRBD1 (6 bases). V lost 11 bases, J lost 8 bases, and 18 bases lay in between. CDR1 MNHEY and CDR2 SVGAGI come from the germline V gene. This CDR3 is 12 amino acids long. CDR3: CAVRSGGWGYTF. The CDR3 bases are TGTGCCGTCCGATCGGGGGGCTGGGGCTACACCTTC.

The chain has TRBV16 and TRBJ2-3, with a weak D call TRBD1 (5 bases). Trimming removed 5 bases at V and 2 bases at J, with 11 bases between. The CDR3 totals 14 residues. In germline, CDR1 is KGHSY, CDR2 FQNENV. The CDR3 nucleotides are TGTGCCAGCAGCAGACAGAGTCTCACAGATACGCAGTATTTT. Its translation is CASSRQSLTDTQYF.

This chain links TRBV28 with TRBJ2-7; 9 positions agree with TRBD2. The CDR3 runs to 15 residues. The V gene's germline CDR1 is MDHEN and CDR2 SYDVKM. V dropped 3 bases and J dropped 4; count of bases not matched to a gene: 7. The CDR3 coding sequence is TGTGCCAGCAGTTTGGCCGCGGGAGGGAGTTACGAGCAGTACTTC. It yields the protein CASSLAAGGSYEQYF.

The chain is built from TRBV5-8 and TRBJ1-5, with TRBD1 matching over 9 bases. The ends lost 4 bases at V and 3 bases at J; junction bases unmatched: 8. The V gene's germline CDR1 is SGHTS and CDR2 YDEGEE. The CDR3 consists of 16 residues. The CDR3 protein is CASSVYHRGLNQPQHF. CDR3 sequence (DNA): TGTGCCAGCAGCGTTTACCACAGGGGGCTCAATCAGCCCCAGCATTTT.